This TCR beta chain was observed in a study of T cells after yellow fever vaccination. Background on the study: Fractions low in cell number were prepared with SMART-Seq v4 Ultra Low Input. The study's findings and limits: FACS-sorted repertoires could harbor abundant contaminating bulk-population clonotypes. Clonotypes appearing in both CD4 and CD8 compartments existed, and their share was small.

Using its own MiXCR run on the 5' RACE reads, TCRdb lists one record per CDR3 protein. The data show fewer than 650,000 distinct CDR3 sequences, with just over 20% seen just once and about a sixth held by the top ten. The germline V and J ends were trimmed by 8 bases and 8 bases, with 16 bases remaining between them. CDR1 MNHNS and CDR2 SASEGT come from the germline V gene. CDR3 length: 14 residues. Of note for this clonotype: Its antigen remains unidentified.

The TCR originated in a young man who received the YFV17D yellow fever vaccine. This sample comprised PBMCs, obtained approximately 22 days after the first yellow fever vaccination. The chain is built from TRBV6-1 and TRBJ1-6; tentative D call: TRBD1 (5 bases). The CDR3 loop is CASAEQEYDSPLHF. Here the CDR3 DNA reads TGTGCCAGCGCAGAACAGGAGTACGATTCACCCCTCCACTTT.